This is a list of T cell receptor beta chains from one sample in a study of CD8 T cells in ankylosing spondylitis. TCRdb re-derived calls from the 5' RACE reads in MiXCR, one entry per CDR3 protein. The sample holds 200,000 to 250,000 distinct CDR3 sequences; approximately 16% are singletons and the top ten take approximately 42%. Sequencing was carried out using blood, either unsorted or a sorted T cell fraction (not recorded which). The receptors originated from a male donor with ankylosing spondylitis. CDR3s include the opening cysteine and the closing phenylalanine or tryptophan. Each record gives: J gene, D gene, clone size, V gene, CDR3 DNA, CDR3 protein. The D gene is left open where the match is weak. Expanded clones get a size class; other rows say once, few or many, or leave the size out.

J gene: TRBJ2-7; D gene: .; clone size: few; V gene: TRBV20-1; CDR3 DNA: TGCTGTGTACAGGATGCCTACGAGCAGTACTTC; CDR3 protein: CCVQDAYEQYF
J gene: TRBJ2-3; D gene: TRBD1; clone size: few; V gene: TRBV4-1; CDR3 DNA: TGCGCCAGCAGCCAAGAGACAGGGGAGACAGATACGCAGTATTTT; CDR3 protein: CASSQETGETDTQYF
J gene: TRBJ2-1; D gene: TRBD2; clone size: large; V gene: TRBV7-9; CDR3 DNA: TGTGCCACCAAACAATCCCGACTAGCGGGAGGGGATGAGCAGTTCTTC; CDR3 protein: CATKQSRLAGGDEQFF
J gene: TRBJ2-7; D gene: .; clone size: few; V gene: TRBV20-1; CDR3 DNA: TGCAGTGCTAGAGACCCAGCGGGCATCTACGAGCAGTACTTC; CDR3 protein: CSARDPAGIYEQYF
J gene: TRBJ1-2; D gene: .; clone size: many; V gene: TRBV7-2; CDR3 DNA: TGTGCCAGCAGTCAAAGCTTAGGGGGTAGCTATGGCTACACCTTC; CDR3 protein: CASSQSLGGSYGYTF
J gene: TRBJ2-3; D gene: TRBD2; clone size: few; V gene: TRBV9; CDR3 DNA: TGTGCCAGCAGCGTAGGGGCGGGAGGAGGTGCAGATACGCAGTATTTT; CDR3 protein: CASSVGAGGGADTQYF
J gene: TRBJ2-1; D gene: .; clone size: few; V gene: TRBV27; CDR3 DNA: TGTGCCAGCAGCCGGGACTGGGACTCTTCCTACAATGAGCAGTTCTTC; CDR3 protein: CASSRDWDSSYNEQFF
J gene: TRBJ2-1; D gene: .; clone size: few; V gene: TRBV11-2; CDR3 DNA: TGTGCCAGCAGCTACAACCTCGGGGGTGGTGAGCAGTTCTTC; CDR3 protein: CASSYNLGGGEQFF
J gene: TRBJ1-1; D gene: .; clone size: few; V gene: TRBV7-9; CDR3 DNA: TGTGCCAGCAGCTTAGCCGAGGGATTGAACACTGAAGCTTTCTTT; CDR3 protein: CASSLAEGLNTEAFF
J gene: TRBJ2-2; D gene: .; clone size: few; V gene: TRBV6-2/TRBV6-3; CDR3 DNA: TGTGCCAGCAGTTACTCGGAGTCCGGGCCCAGACACACCGGGGAGCTGTTTTTT; CDR3 protein: CASSYSESGPRHTGELFF
J gene: TRBJ2-3; D gene: TRBD2; clone size: .; V gene: TRBV7-9; CDR3 DNA: TGTGCCAGCAGCCCAGTGGGGGGGGGCACAGATACGCAGTATTTT; CDR3 protein: CASSPVGGGTDTQYF
J gene: TRBJ2-7; D gene: .; clone size: few; V gene: TRBV20-1; CDR3 DNA: TGCAGTGCTAGATCAAAGGCGGACACCCTCCGGGGCGAGCAGTACTTC; CDR3 protein: CSARSKADTLRGEQYF
J gene: TRBJ2-7; D gene: TRBD2; clone size: .; V gene: TRBV4-1; CDR3 DNA: TGCGCCAGCAGCCAACAACCGGGACGGGGGGCCTACGAGCAGTACTTC; CDR3 protein: CASSQQPGRGAYEQYF
J gene: TRBJ2-1; D gene: TRBD1; clone size: many; V gene: TRBV27; CDR3 DNA: TGTGCCAGCAGTCCGGGACAGGGAGGATACAATGAGCAGTTCTTC; CDR3 protein: CASSPGQGGYNEQFF
J gene: TRBJ2-7; D gene: .; clone size: .; V gene: TRBV4-1; CDR3 DNA: TGCGCCAGCAGCCAAGGACCTACGGGGGTATACGAGCAGTACTTC; CDR3 protein: CASSQGPTGVYEQYF
J gene: TRBJ2-5; D gene: .; clone size: .; V gene: TRBV2; CDR3 DNA: TGTGCCAGCAGTGGGACCGAACTTAGCGGTGGAGGCTGGGAGACCCAGTACTTC; CDR3 protein: CASSGTELSGGGWETQYF
J gene: TRBJ2-4; D gene: .; clone size: .; V gene: TRBV18; CDR3 DNA: TGTGCCAGCTCACCACCGCTTGCTCCCAAAAACATTCAGTACTTC; CDR3 protein: CASSPPLAPKNIQYF
J gene: TRBJ2-2; D gene: .; clone size: few; V gene: TRBV18; CDR3 DNA: TGTGCCAGCTCACCCCCCGATAGGAACACCGGGGAGCTGTTTTTT; CDR3 protein: CASSPPDRNTGELFF
J gene: TRBJ1-5; D gene: TRBD1; clone size: few; V gene: TRBV5-1; CDR3 DNA: TGCGCCAGCAGCTCGGGACAGAGCGATCAGCCCCAGCATTTT; CDR3 protein: CASSSGQSDQPQHF
J gene: TRBJ1-2; D gene: TRBD1; clone size: .; V gene: TRBV4-3; CDR3 DNA: TGCGCCAGCAGCCAAGAGAGGACAGGGTGGCTTGGCTACACCTTC; CDR3 protein: CASSQERTGWLGYTF